One and the same sample provided the 29 T cell receptor beta chains below, sequenced in a study of blood T cell repertoires in COVID-19. The repertoire was sequenced with immunoSEQ multiplex PCR; TCRdb's copy has only in-frame clones and lacks some. The sample holds fewer than 700,000 clones, roughly nine tenths seen once. The sample taken for sequencing was peripheral blood. The receptors derive from a woman between 50 and 59 years old with COVID-19, enrolled during active disease.

The chain has TRBV19 and TRBJ2-4, with D possibly TRBD1 on 6 matching bases. The V and J ends lost 1 base and 1 base respectively, with 8 bases between them. There are 15 residues in the CDR3. From germline, CDR1 is LNHDA and CDR2 SQIVND (reference sequence). The CDR3, as DNA: TGTGCCAGTAGTATAGCAAGGGGGGCCAAAAACATTCAGTACTTC. Translated, it gives CASSIARGAKNIQYF.

The rearrangement uses TRBV30 and TRBJ1-1; 10 nucleotides agree with TRBD1. This CDR3 has 14 amino acids. J gave up 2 bases and V 5 bases, and 5 bases lay outside the gene matches. CDR1 is GTSNPN, CDR2 SVGIG, per germline (reference sequence). The CDR3 loop reads CAWGTGAGNTEAFF. The CDR3 DNA is TGTGCCTGGGGGACAGGGGCGGGCAACACTGAAGCTTTCTTT.

The rearrangement uses TRBV5-6 and TRBJ1-6; D remains ambiguous. The germline CDR1 and CDR2 sequences are SGHDT and YYEEEE. The V end was cut by 2 bases, the J end by 7 bases, with 7 bases between. This CDR3 comprises 13 residues. DNA for the CDR3: TGTGCCAGCAGCTTTTTCCGGAATTCACCCCTCCACTTT. Its protein product is CASSFFRNSPLHF.

V usage is TRBV7-6 and J usage is TRBJ1-1; tentative D call: TRBD1 (5 bases). CDR3 length: 15 amino acids. V was pared by 4 bases and J by 3 bases, with 15 bases between. In germline, CDR1 is SGHVS, CDR2 FNYEAQ. The CDR3 region has the DNA TGTGCCAGCAGCTCCTGGAGGGGAATGGACACTGAAGCTTTCTTT. Its protein is CASSSWRGMDTEAFF. The full variable domain, completed using reference TRBV7-6 and TRBJ1-1, is GAGVSQSPRYKVTKRGQDVALRCDPISGHVSLYWYRQALGQGPEFLTYFNYEAQQDKSGLPNDRFSAERPEGSISTLTIQRTEQRDSAMYRCASSSWRGMDTEAFFGQGTRLTVV.

The chain couples TRBV5-1 to TRBJ2-3; 10 bases align to TRBD2. Trimming took 7 bases from V and 6 from J; bases not matched to a gene: 14. The CDR3 extends over 16 amino acids. From germline, CDR1 is SGHRS and CDR2 YFSETQ. CDR3 residues: CASREGLAVKTDTQYF. The CDR3, as DNA: TGCGCCAGCCGCGAAGGACTAGCGGTAAAAACGGATACGCAGTATTTT.

CDR3 nucleotides: TGCGCCAGCAGCTTGGGACTAGGACCCCTAGCCAAAAACATTCAGTACTTC. Its protein product is CASSLGLGPLAKNIQYF. This chain links TRBV5-1 with TRBJ2-4; D might be TRBD2 (6 bases). CDR1 and CDR2 from the germline V gene are SGHRS and YFSETQ. CDR3 length: 17 amino acids. Between the trimmed V and J ends, which lost 0 bases and 0 bases, there was a span of 13 bases.

The chain combines TRBV6-5 with TRBJ1-3, with D possibly TRBD1 on 5 matching bases. The CDR3 extends over 14 amino acids. Trimming removed 9 bases at V and 0 bases at J, with 12 bases between. The V gene's germline CDR1 is MNHEY and CDR2 SVGAGI. This CDR3 reads CASKDSPSGNTIYF. In nucleotides, the CDR3 is TGTGCCAGTAAAGACAGCCCCTCTGGAAACACCATATATTTT.

In this sample, this clone turned up a few times. V gene TRBV3-1 (or the pseudogene TRBV3-2) combines with J gene TRBJ2-7; TRBD2 might be the D (5 bases). From germline, CDR1 is LGHDT and CDR2 YNNKEL (reference sequence). With 4 bases removed from V and 5 bases from J, the gap between germline ends came to 15 bases. The CDR3 covers 14 residues. The CDR3: CASSLSLVSNEQYF. The CDR3 bases are TGTGCCAGCAGCCTCTCACTAGTTTCCAACGAGCAGTACTTC.

Note on this clone: The same CDR3 also results from other DNA sequences found in this sample. V is TRBV5-1 and J is TRBJ2-2, with a weak D call TRBD1 (6 bases). Between the trimmed V and J ends, which lost 7 bases and 0 bases, there was a span of 7 bases. This CDR3 comprises 13 residues. The germline gives CDR1 SGHRS, CDR2 YFSETQ. CDR3 amino acids: CASGTTNTGELFF. In DNA, the CDR3 is TGCGCCAGCGGGACAACGAACACCGGGGAGCTGTTTTTT.

This clone has only one observation. The rearrangement links TRBV5-4 to TRBJ2-2; 12 bases map to TRBD2. Trimming took 4 bases from V and 3 from J; bases not matched to a gene: 4. Germline loops: CDR1 SGHNT, CDR2 YYREEE (reference sequence). The CDR3 is made up of 16 amino acids. CDR3 protein: CASSQGLAGYTGELFF. The CDR3 DNA sequence: TGTGCCAGCAGCCAAGGACTAGCGGGGTACACCGGGGAGCTGTTTTTT.

The V gene is TRBV6-1, the J gene TRBJ1-5; possible D gene TRBD1, 6 bases. There are 15 residues in the CDR3. Germline CDR1 is MNHNS and CDR2 is SASEGT. V was clipped by 2 bases and J by 9 bases, with 17 bases between them. The CDR3: CASSERGTGYRPQHF. The DNA for the CDR3 is TGTGCCAGCAGTGAACGGGGAACAGGGTATAGGCCCCAGCATTTT.

This chain connects TRBV24-1 to TRBJ2-7, with TRBD1 matching 12 bases. Germline V CDR1 and CDR2: KGHDR, SFDVKD. The CDR3 length is 14 residues. Germline trimming cut 7 bases from V and 5 bases from J; bases unmatched to any gene: 5. The CDR3 region has the DNA TGTGCCACCAGCCCTCGGGACAGGGGGCACGAGCAGTACTTC. Translating it yields CATSPRDRGHEQYF.

This chain connects TRBV27 to TRBJ1-1, with D maybe TRBD1 (6 bases). Between the trimmed V and J ends, which lost 3 bases and 8 bases, there was a span of 13 bases. Per germline, CDR1 MNHEY and CDR2 SMNVEV (reference sequence). The CDR3 has 13 residues. CDR3 nucleotide sequence: TGTGCCAGCAGTTTTGGGACATATATGGAAGCTTTCTTT. Translated, it gives CASSFGTYMEAFF.

DNA for the CDR3: TGTGCCTGGAGTGTAGTAACCACCTTTCCGGGACAGCAAGAGACCCAGTACTTC. Translating it yields CAWSVVTTFPGQQETQYF. The chain links TRBV30 to TRBJ2-5, with TRBD1 matching over 7 bases. This CDR3 has 18 amino acids. The germline CDR1 and CDR2 sequences are GTSNPN and SVGIG (reference sequence). V trimming: 0 bases; J trimming: 2 bases; junction bases outside the gene matches: 15.

The chain recombines TRBV2 with TRBJ2-7; TRBD2 aligns across 8 bases. V was clipped by 3 bases and J by 3 bases; unmatched bases: 10. This CDR3 has 16 amino acids. Germline CDR1 and CDR2: SNHLY and FYNNEI. Written as DNA, the CDR3 is TGTGCCAGCAGTGATGGGATCAGCGGGGGACGCTACGAGCAGTACTTC. Translation gives CASSDGISGGRYEQYF.

The chain employs TRBV27 and TRBJ1-1; D gene unclear. With 3 bases removed from V and 5 bases from J, the gap between germline ends came to 13 bases. The CDR3 sequence is 14 residues long. Germline V gives CDR1 MNHEY, CDR2 SMNVEV (reference sequence). CDR3 loop: CASSLGGSTTEAFF. The CDR3 nucleotides are TGTGCCAGCAGTTTGGGCGGGTCGACAACTGAAGCTTTCTTT.

This rearrangement joins TRBV28 to TRBJ1-5, with 7 bases lining up with TRBD1. The CDR3 totals 15 residues. After removal of 7 bases from V and 3 bases from J, the junction contained 9 bases not matched to a gene. Germline V CDR1 and CDR2: MDHEN, SYDVKM. CDR3 amino acids: CASILSDRVNQPQHF. The CDR3 bases are TGTGCCAGCATTCTGTCAGACAGGGTCAATCAGCCCCAGCATTTT.

The chain joins TRBV11-1 to TRBJ1-1; D is ambiguous. CDR3 length: 15 residues. Trimming removed 4 bases from V and 4 bases from J, with 16 bases in between. From germline, CDR1 is SGHAT and CDR2 FQDESV (reference sequence). The CDR3 DNA reads as TGTGCCAGCAGCTCATGGGCGACTATGGGCACTGAAGCTTTCTTT. Amino acid sequence: CASSSWATMGTEAFF.

V and J are TRBV18 and TRBJ1-2, with a tentative D call TRBD1 (6 bases). The CDR3 totals 12 residues. The germline V and J ends were trimmed by 4 bases and 7 bases, with 10 bases remaining between them. Germline-derived CDR1 and CDR2 are KGHSH and LQKENI. CDR3 bases: TGTGCCAGCTCACTACAGACAGGTGGCTACACCTTC. This codes for CASSLQTGGYTF. Looking up the rest from reference TRBV18 and TRBJ1-2 gives the full variable domain: NAGVMQNPRHLVRRRGQEARLRCSPMKGHSHVYWYRQLPEEGLKFMVYLQKENIIDESGMPKERFSAEFPKEGPSILRIQQVVRGDSAAYFCASSLQTGGYTFGSGTRLTVV.

The rearrangement links TRBV28 to TRBJ2-5; 10 bases map to TRBD1. Unmatched junction bases numbered 11, after V lost 3 bases and J lost 4 bases. In germline, CDR1 is MDHEN, CDR2 SYDVKM. The CDR3 contains 17 residues. CDR3: CASSFPTGGHGRETQYF. For the CDR3, the DNA is TGTGCCAGCAGTTTCCCGACAGGGGGCCATGGAAGAGAGACCCAGTACTTC. The variable domain in full, with the rest retrieved from reference TRBV28 and TRBJ2-5, is DVKVTQSSRYLVKRTGEKVFLECVQDMDHENMFWYRQDPGLGLRLIYFSYDVKMKEKGDIPEGYSVSREKKERFSLILESASTNQTSMYLCASSFPTGGHGRETQYFGPGTRLLVL.

This clone was detected once. As DNA, the CDR3 is TGTGCCAGTAGTAAGACTAGCGGGGGTCGACACTACGAGCAGTACTTC. Translated: CASSKTSGGRHYEQYF. The rearrangement joins TRBV19 to TRBJ2-7; TRBD2 aligns across 12 bases. The CDR3 is made up of 16 amino acids. The V gene end was trimmed by 4 bases and the J gene end by 3 bases; junction bases not matched to a gene: 7. Germline V gene sequence: CDR1 LNHDA, CDR2 SQIVND (reference sequence).

The chain employs TRBV19 and TRBJ2-3; a weak D match, TRBD2 (6 bases). V lost 4 bases and J 0 bases, leaving 14 bases between the germline ends. The CDR3 sequence is 16 residues long. CDR1 is LNHDA and CDR2 is SQIVND in the germline V gene (reference sequence). CDR3 nucleotide sequence: TGTGCCAGTAGTACACAGCGGGCGTCTAGCACAGATACGCAGTATTTT. Protein: CASSTQRASSTDTQYF.

V and J are TRBV29-1 and TRBJ2-3; a weak D match, TRBD1 (6 bases). This CDR3 region has 15 residues. CDR1 and CDR2 from the germline V gene are SQVTM and ANQGSEA. Trimming removed 3 bases at V and 6 bases at J, with 19 bases between. CDR3 region: CSVDLRGQGRDTQYF. The CDR3 coding sequence is TGCAGCGTTGACCTACGGGGACAAGGGCGCGATACGCAGTATTTT.

This chain uses TRBV5-1 with TRBJ1-3, with D perhaps matching TRBD1 (6 bases). Germline V gene sequence: CDR1 SGHRS, CDR2 YFSETQ. The CDR3 runs to 15 residues. V lost 3 bases, J lost 4 bases, and 14 bases lay in between. The CDR3 loop is CASSSSDGTGNTIYF. The CDR3 DNA follows: TGCGCCAGCAGCTCATCGGACGGGACAGGAAACACCATATATTTT.

The J gene is TRBJ1-2, the V gene TRBV11-2; TRBD1 matches 9 bases. From germline, CDR1 is SGHAT and CDR2 FQNNGV. CDR3 size: 16 residues. J gave up 1 base and V 5 bases, and 8 bases lay outside the gene matches. CDR3 sequence (DNA): TGTGCCAGCAGCACCTCGACAGGGGGTCGTAACTATGGCTACACCTTC. It encodes CASSTSTGGRNYGYTF.

This clone was recorded once. This rearrangement joins TRBV28 to TRBJ2-1; D is perhaps TRBD2 (6 bases). This CDR3 has 14 residues. CDR1 is MDHEN and CDR2 is SYDVKM in the germline V gene. Trimming stripped 6 bases from V and 4 bases from J, with 13 bases between. This CDR3 is CASRAGTGYNEQFF. CDR3 coding DNA: TGTGCCAGCAGAGCCGGGACTGGGTACAATGAGCAGTTCTTC.

This chain connects TRBV9 to TRBJ1-2; the D gene is possibly TRBD1 (6 bases). V shed 0 bases and J shed 4 bases, with 10 bases lying between them. Germline CDR1 is SGDLS and CDR2 is YYNGEE. The CDR3 is made up of 14 amino acids. Here the CDR3 DNA reads TGTGCCAGCAGCGTAGCAGGGGTTAGCTATGGCTACACCTTC. The encoded protein is CASSVAGVSYGYTF.

A single count supports this clone. The chain uses TRBV5-1 and TRBJ2-3, with 12 bases identical to TRBD2. With V trimmed by 4 bases and J by 7 bases, 10 bases remained unmatched. Germline CDR1 is SGHRS and CDR2 is YFSETQ. The CDR3 runs 16 residues. The CDR3 loop reads CASSLTSGGQMNTQYF. The CDR3 region has the DNA TGCGCCAGCAGCCTGACTAGCGGGGGACAAATGAATACGCAGTATTTT.

The chain employs TRBV27 and TRBJ2-2; TRBD1 agrees at 7 bases. The germline CDR1 and CDR2 sequences are MNHEY and SMNVEV (reference sequence). J lost 4 bases, V lost 5 bases, and 16 bases had no gene match. This CDR3 has 18 residues. CDR3 bases: TGTGCCAGCAGTCCCCACCTCAGACAGGGCTTGGGCACCGGGGAGCTGTTTTTT. It yields the protein CASSPHLRQGLGTGELFF.